This TCR beta chain was recorded in a study of shared clonotypes between healthy human individuals. Naive CD8 populations comprised CD45RO-negative cells positively selected for CCR7, excluding terminally differentiated effector memory CD45RA+ cells. Study donors comprised healthy, HIV-negative adults devoid of recent acute infection or vaccination. General observations from the study: Across subsets, estimated richness was generally greater for naive than for memory populations.

A note on this clone: Its antigen is not known.

The CDR3 is made up of 13 amino acids. Germline V CDR1 and CDR2: GTSNPN, SVGIG (reference sequence). V lost 5 bases to trimming and J lost 3 bases; unmatched junction nucleotides: 5. Splitting of each subset's genomic DNA was done evenly across several immunoSEQ plates. On sorted subsets, replicate PCRs used about 200 ng DNA, or tens of thousands of T cell genomes. Generated by immunoSEQ multiplex PCR, the TCRdb table keeps only in-frame clones and is missing some. The sample contains about 2 million clones, around 96% of which appear only once. The sample taken for sequencing was naive CD8+ T cells sorted from blood. This sequence joins TRBV30 and TRBJ1-1; TRBD1 matches 8 bases. The source of this sequence is a man younger than 35 in good health. The CDR3 sequence: CAWEQGGDTEAFF. Written as DNA, the CDR3 is TGTGCCTGGGAACAGGGGGGTGACACTGAAGCTTTCTTT.